This T cell receptor beta chain was sequenced during a study of blood T cells in healthy people across ages (dated by TCRdb to between 2015 and 2016). A note on the overall study: In model experiments, roughly one uniquely barcoded TCR beta cDNA molecule per two T cells was captured by template switching. To avoid experimental bias, donors of different ages were distributed randomly across sequencing lanes. Using deep sequencing normalized with unique cDNA molecular identifiers, the study measured how TCR beta repertoire diversity changes with age. The donors were split into four age groups: young (average around 16 years), middle-aged (around 40), aged (approximately 59) and long-lived (more than 80). Two additional independent replicas of 1 million unique cDNA reads from the same blood draw were analyzed for two donors (one aged 18 to 30 and one aged 80 or older). The investigation overall reported the following: Compared with the aged group, more naive CD4+ T cells, fewer expanded clones and increased TCR diversity were shown by the long-lived group, suggesting age selection. The CMV infection status of donors was not known, potentially confounding age-related changes in expanded clonotypes. Total diversity estimates from one million sequenced T cells were considered lower bounds and underestimates. Observed TCR beta diversity per million T cells fell roughly linearly with age, and a significant reduction was already apparent by age about 38. Observed TCR beta diversity correlated strongly with the percentage of naive T cells measured by flow cytometry. Bulk unsorted PBMC profiling prevented conclusive comparison of naive and antigen-experienced compartments.

The germline V and J ends show losses of 4 bases and 5 bases respectively, and no gene match explains 8 bases of the junction. From the cysteine up to the phenylalanine, the CDR3 has a length of 15 residues. Only CDR3 DNA remains: 45 bases, in frame from the first base. As regards this clonotype: Its antigen target is currently unknown. Per-nucleotide qualities are absent, and no much larger clonotype sits a single base away.

Donors were 39 systemically healthy Caucasian individuals from Russia aged roughly 6 to 90 years. Each donor gave 9 to 10 milliliters of peripheral blood, collected into EDTA-treated Vacutainer tubes. Ficoll-Paque density-gradient centrifugation was used to isolate PBMCs, with at least 6.5 million obtained per sample. Trizol reagent was used to extract total RNA from PBMCs, with at least 5 micrograms per sample. Naive CD45RAhigh/CD27high T cell percentages were measured by flow cytometry on a PBMC aliquot from every donor. The library was produced with 5' RACE. Sequencing was carried out with an Illumina HiSeq 2500. A second PCR of about 6 to 11 cycles was run with a J-beta primer mix and a sample-barcoded 5' primer. A template-switch 5' adaptor carrying 12 random nucleotides introduced a unique molecular identifier onto each TCR beta cDNA molecule. Each sample yielded at least 3 million CDR3-containing paired-end reads. First-strand cDNA was synthesized from all RNA with the Mint cDNA synthesis kit, primed by a TRBC-specific oligonucleotide. All cDNA was treated with uracil-DNA glycosylase and then went through a first 18-cycle PCR with the universal primers M1SS and BC2_uni_R. The study's processing was this. Normalization of each sample was performed by random selection of 1 million high-quality reads, each carrying a distinct molecular identifier. Instead of being binned into consensus sequences, reads with shared molecular identifiers were discarded. MiTCR, set to a Q25 quality threshold and the strictest error-elimination algorithm, was used for CDR3 identification, clonotype clustering and error correction. A nonparametric unseen species model with Euler transformation was used to estimate a lower bound on total TCR beta diversity. Using fastp at Q25 and MiXCR, TCRdb reprocessed the public reads and kept productive beta chains. Each record represents a unique CDR3 protein, reported with the most common genes and DNA among its rows. The V and J calls here are based on TCRdb, not the publication. The sample table lists 1.5 million or so distinct CDR3 sequences, around 42% of them with a count of one. 7.9% of the sample is in the top ten clones.

The material sequenced was blood. The sequence was collected from a woman in her late teens or twenties in good health. The V gene is TRBV12-3 or TRBV12-4 and the J gene is TRBJ2-7, and 10 junctional nucleotides match TRBD2. This receptor carries the CDR3 CASSCRLAGVDEQYF. Read as DNA, the sequence is TGTGCCAGCAGTTGTCGGCTAGCGGGAGTAGACGAGCAGTACTTC.